Each of the 30 T cell receptor beta chains below was sequenced from the same sample in a study of CD8+ T cells in alopecia areata. Sequencing relied on a cDNA template that was reverse transcribed from extracted RNA. Assay: immunoSEQ multiplex PCR; the TCRdb copy retains only in-frame clones and omits some. This table holds 150,000 to 200,000 clones, around 54% found once. The source material was CD4+ T cells sorted from blood. These receptors were collected from a human donor in good health.

This clone was seen only a few times. This chain uses TRBV7-9 with TRBJ1-1, with D uncertain. The V gene lost 5 bases and the J gene lost 2 bases, with 6 bases spanning the gap. This CDR3 has 12 amino acids. Germline assignment: CDR1 SEHNR and CDR2 FQNEAQ (reference sequence). This chain's CDR3 is CASSEVNTEAFF. The CDR3 DNA reads as TGTGCCAGCAGCGAGGTAAACACTGAAGCTTTCTTT.

The chain combines TRBV27 with TRBJ1-2, with TRBD1 as a possible D gene (5 bases). Trimming removed 3 bases at V and 7 bases at J, with 18 bases between. In germline, CDR1 is MNHEY, CDR2 SMNVEV (reference sequence). The CDR3 runs 15 residues. The CDR3 spells CASSLGLQGRGGYTF. The CDR3 bases are TGTGCCAGCAGTTTGGGTCTCCAGGGTCGAGGTGGCTACACCTTC.

This chain links TRBV6-6 with TRBJ2-7; TRBD2 might be the D (5 bases). The ends were cut back, 11 bases at V and 4 bases at J, with 24 bases in the middle. CDR1 and CDR2 (germline): MNHNY, SVGAGI (reference sequence). This CDR3 has 15 residues. The CDR3 DNA is TGTGCCCGTTTGTCCCCAGAGGGAGCTCGGTACGAGCAGTACTTC. It specifies CARLSPEGARYEQYF.

The CDR3 loop is CAIRASGTDTQYF. The CDR3 region has the DNA TGTGCCATCAGGGCCTCAGGCACAGATACGCAGTATTTT. The rearrangement links TRBV10-3 to TRBJ2-3; D remains unclear. The germline V gene has CDR1 ENHRY and CDR2 SYGVKD. This CDR3 has 13 residues. Trimming took off 6 bases at V and 1 base at J, with 8 bases between the two ends.

In this sample, this clone turned up a few times. The chain employs TRBV5-1 and TRBJ2-5, with D perhaps TRBD1 or TRBD2 (5 bases each). Looked up from germline, CDR1 is SGHRS and CDR2 is YFSETQ. The CDR3 consists of 15 residues. The germline V and J ends were trimmed by 3 bases and 5 bases, with 17 bases remaining between them. CDR3 DNA sequence: TGCGCCAGCAGCTCATACCGGGGCCGAGAGGAGACCCAGTACTTC. Protein product: CASSSYRGREETQYF.

The chain uses TRBV2 and TRBJ1-5; 8 nucleotides match TRBD1. Looked up from germline, CDR1 is SNHLY and CDR2 is FYNNEI. The ends lost 4 bases at V and 2 bases at J; junction bases unmatched: 7. The CDR3 totals 16 residues. This chain's CDR3 is CASSGTGRGRNQPQHF. The CDR3 DNA follows: TGTGCCAGCAGTGGGACAGGGCGCGGACGCAATCAGCCCCAGCATTTT.

J is TRBJ1-5 and V is TRBV19; perhaps TRBD1 as D (5 bases). V lost 3 bases and J 3 bases, leaving 18 bases between the germline ends. The germline CDR1 and CDR2 sequences are LNHDA and SQIVND (reference sequence). The length of the CDR3 is 17 residues. CDR3 DNA: TGTGCCAGTAGTATCGGGGGAAGGGGAGGAAACAATCAGCCCCAGCATTTT. This gives the protein CASSIGGRGGNNQPQHF. Full variable domain (remainder filled in from reference TRBV19 and TRBJ1-5): DGGITQSPKYLFRKEGQNVTLSCEQNLNHDAMYWYRQDPGQGLRLIYYSQIVNDFQKGDIAEGYSVSREKKESFPLTVTSAQKNPTAFYLCASSIGGRGGNNQPQHFGDGTRLSIL.

The chain links TRBV25-1 to TRBJ1-2; TRBD1 is a possible D gene (5 bases). The CDR3 contains 15 residues. Trimming removed 2 bases from V and 2 bases from J, with 12 bases in between. Per the germline V gene, CDR1 is MGHDK and CDR2 is SYGVNS. In nucleotides, the CDR3 is TGTGCCAGCAGTGAAGTGGGGCAGACAAACTATGGCTACACCTTC. Its protein product is CASSEVGQTNYGYTF.

The rearrangement uses TRBV29-1 and TRBJ1-5; a possible D gene is TRBD1 (5 bases). V lost 7 bases and J 3 bases, leaving 13 bases between the germline ends. The CDR3 contains 13 residues. Germline loops: CDR1 SQVTM, CDR2 ANQGSEA. CDR3 amino acids: CSGGDGTNQPQHF. CDR3 sequence (DNA): TGCAGCGGGGGGGACGGAACCAATCAGCCCCAGCATTTT. Looking up the rest from reference TRBV29-1 and TRBJ1-5 gives the full variable domain: SAVISQKPSRDICQRGTSLTIQCQVDSQVTMMFWYRQQPGQSLTLIATANQGSEATYESGFVIDKFPISRPNLTFSTLTVSNMSPEDSSIYLCSGGDGTNQPQHFGDGTRLSIL.

This clone appeared a few times. The genes are TRBV29-1 and TRBJ2-3; D is possibly TRBD1 or TRBD2 (5 bases each). CDR1 is SQVTM and CDR2 is ANQGSEA in the germline V gene. With 7 bases removed from V and 6 bases from J, the gap between germline ends came to 11 bases. The CDR3 runs to 11 residues. CDR3 DNA sequence: TGCAGCGGGGGAGCAGGGGATACGCAGTATTTT. This gives the protein CSGGAGDTQYF.

The CDR3 DNA reads as TGCAGCGTTGGGGGACTAGTGGGTACAGATACGCAGTATTTT. The encoded protein is CSVGGLVGTDTQYF. The V call is TRBV29-1, the J call TRBJ2-3, with 8 bases fitting TRBD2. The V and J ends lost 4 bases and 3 bases, in that order; junction bases with no gene match: 6. In germline, CDR1 is SQVTM, CDR2 ANQGSEA. CDR3 length: 14 amino acids.

V gene TRBV15 combines with J gene TRBJ2-1; TRBD2 agrees at 8 bases. The junction had 16 bases not matched to a gene; V was cut back by 0 bases and J by 15 bases. This CDR3 is built from 16 residues. Germline V CDR1 and CDR2: LNHNV, YYDKDF (reference sequence). The CDR3 nucleotides are TGTGCCACCAGCAGAGACGGGACTAGGACCGCCCCCGGGAGGTTCTTC. Protein product: CATSRDGTRTAPGRFF.

This chain joins TRBV7-3 and TRBJ2-1, with 10 positions matching TRBD1. J lost 6 bases, V lost 5 bases, and 1 base had no gene match. This CDR3 has 13 amino acids. The germline V gene has CDR1 SGHTA and CDR2 FQGTGA. DNA for the CDR3: TGTGCCAGCAGCGGACAGGGGGGCAATGAGCAGTTCTTC. Its translation is CASSGQGGNEQFF. Looking up the rest from reference TRBV7-3 and TRBJ2-1 gives the full variable domain: GAGVSQTPSNKVTEKGKYVELRCDPISGHTALYWYRQSLGQGPEFLIYFQGTGAADDSGLPNDRFFAVRPEGSVSTLKIQRTERGDSAVYLCASSGQGGNEQFFGPGTRLTVL.

The V gene is TRBV7-9, the J gene TRBJ2-2; TRBD2 matches at 12 bases. With V trimmed by 5 bases and J by 7 bases, 11 bases remained unmatched. The CDR3 length is 17 residues. The germline CDR1 and CDR2 sequences are SEHNR and FQNEAQ (reference sequence). CDR3 in DNA: TGTGCCAGCAGCCCAATCCGGACTAGCGGGACGATCGGGGAGCTGTTTTTT. Its protein is CASSPIRTSGTIGELFF.

This chain uses TRBV29-1 with TRBJ2-5; the match to TRBD1 covers 9 bases. The J call may not be correct, given that the DNA end is closer to TRBJ2-7. Per the germline V gene, CDR1 is SQVTM and CDR2 is ANQGSEA. The CDR3 has 12 amino acids. The CDR3 here is CSGGQGSGEQYF. The CDR3 DNA reads TGCAGCGGGGGACAGGGTTCGGGCGAGCAGTACTTC.

J is TRBJ2-1 and V is TRBV18, with TRBD1 as a possible D gene (6 bases). Trimming cost V 0 bases and J 10 bases, with 16 bases left between them. The germline gives CDR1 KGHSH, CDR2 LQKENI. The CDR3 covers 15 residues. This CDR3 reads CASSPPETGTREQFF. Here the CDR3 DNA reads TGTGCCAGCTCACCACCAGAAACCGGGACACGAGAGCAGTTCTTC.

This clone was found a few times. V gene TRBV28 combines with J gene TRBJ2-4; 10 bases map to TRBD1. Germline CDR1 MDHEN, CDR2 SYDVKM. The CDR3 is 15 amino acids. Trimming took 4 bases from V and 9 from J; bases not matched to a gene: 9. In DNA form, the CDR3 reads TGTGCCAGCAGTTCGCATCGGACAGGGGGAGGCATTCAGTACTTC. Protein product: CASSSHRTGGGIQYF.

By sample fraction, this clone is medium-sized. The gene calls are TRBV29-1 and TRBJ2-3; 9 nucleotides match TRBD2. The CDR3 loop spans 17 amino acids. V trimming: 4 bases; J trimming: 0 bases; junction bases outside the gene matches: 11. Germline CDR1 is SQVTM and CDR2 is ANQGSEA. The CDR3 sequence is CSVAGGGRAPSTDTQYF. The CDR3 DNA reads TGCAGCGTTGCTGGAGGCGGGAGGGCCCCTAGCACAGATACGCAGTATTTT.

This clone appeared a few times. The chain links TRBV29-1 to TRBJ1-2; no firm D call. Germline V gene sequence: CDR1 SQVTM, CDR2 ANQGSEA. The CDR3 is made up of 12 amino acids. The V and J ends lost 7 bases and 5 bases respectively, with 14 bases between them. CDR3 sequence reads: CSGAEAGYGYTF. The CDR3 DNA sequence: TGCAGCGGGGCTGAGGCAGGTTATGGCTACACCTTC.

This chain uses TRBV29-1 with TRBJ2-1; D could derive from TRBD1 or TRBD2 (5 bases each). The CDR3 is made up of 12 amino acids. Trimming took off 4 bases at V and 9 bases at J, with 13 bases between the two ends. Germline-derived CDR1 and CDR2 are SQVTM and ANQGSEA. In DNA, the CDR3 is TGCAGCGTTGTCGCTGTGGGGGTTGAGCAGTTCTTC. This gives the protein CSVVAVGVEQFF.

This chain joins TRBV7-6 and TRBJ2-3, with 7 bases aligning to TRBD2. The ends lost 5 bases at V and 5 bases at J; junction bases unmatched: 10. CDR1 and CDR2 (germline): SGHVS, FNYEAQ. The CDR3 is made up of 15 amino acids. This chain's CDR3 is CASSPVGLGLDTQYF. Written as DNA, the CDR3 is TGTGCCAGCAGCCCAGTAGGACTAGGACTAGATACGCAGTATTTT.

This clone was detected only a few times. Other DNA sequences in this sample translate to the same CDR3. The CDR3 protein is CASSPGQETQYF. CDR3 in DNA: TGTGCCAGCTCACCGGGGCAAGAGACCCAGTACTTC. J is TRBJ2-5 and V is TRBV18; D call uncertain. Germline-derived CDR1 and CDR2 are KGHSH and LQKENI. V was trimmed by 3 bases and J by 2 bases, leaving 4 bases between them. CDR3 length: 12 residues.

The rearrangement uses TRBV19 and TRBJ2-3; weak D call: TRBD2 (6 bases). There are 14 residues in the CDR3. The germline V gene has CDR1 LNHDA and CDR2 SQIVND (reference sequence). V was clipped by 5 bases and J by 10 bases, with 19 bases between them. In DNA form, the CDR3 reads TGTGCCAGTAGTCAGGGACTGGGAGTTGGAGCGCAGTATTTT. It translates to CASSQGLGVGAQYF.

Only a few counts were recorded for this clone. V is TRBV4-1 and J is TRBJ2-3, with D perhaps TRBD1 (6 bases). The V end was cut by 0 bases, the J end by 7 bases, with 32 bases between. This CDR3 spans 21 amino acids. Germline lookup yields CDR1 MGHRA and CDR2 YSYEKL. CDR3 sequence: CASSQDSPKGELGRGSNTQYF. The CDR3 region has the DNA TGCGCCAGCAGCCAAGACTCCCCCAAGGGGGAGTTGGGCCGTGGTTCTAATACGCAGTATTTT.

J is TRBJ2-3 and V is TRBV29-1, with TRBD2 identical over 7 bases. The CDR3 length is 13 residues. The V segment lost 5 bases and the J segment 4 bases; nucleotides outside the gene matches: 6. Looked up from germline, CDR1 is SQVTM and CDR2 is ANQGSEA. CDR3 DNA: TGCAGCGTTCAACCTGGGGGGGCAGATACGCAGTATTTT. It is translated as CSVQPGGADTQYF.

A word on this clone: One end of the junction fails to match germline, which may point to a read error. The chain couples TRBV5-4 to TRBJ2-3, with D hard to call. In germline, CDR1 is SGHNT, CDR2 YYREEE (reference sequence). The CDR3 extends over 15 amino acids. The CDR3 coding sequence is TGTGCCAGCAGCTCCTTGGGTCGGACGCCCCGGTCCGGAGATTTT. Protein: CASSSLGRTPRSGDF.

The chain uses TRBV30 and TRBJ2-2; maybe TRBD2 (5 bases). The CDR3 consists of 13 residues. The germline V gene has CDR1 GTSNPN and CDR2 SVGIG (reference sequence). V was clipped by 0 bases and J by 4 bases, with 6 bases between them. The CDR3 DNA reads TGTGCCTGGAGTGTACGGGGCACCGGGGAGCTGTTTTTT. This gives the protein CAWSVRGTGELFF.

The gene calls are TRBV5-1 and TRBJ1-3; no firm D call. Germline CDR1 and CDR2: SGHRS and YFSETQ. The CDR3 is 16 amino acids. Between the trimmed V and J ends, which lost 2 bases and 0 bases, there was a span of 12 bases. The CDR3 coding sequence is TGCGCCAGCAGCTTCGGTCCAGTTATCTCTGGAAACACCATATATTTT. This encodes CASSFGPVISGNTIYF.

CDR3 bases: TGTGCCAGCAGCGTAGATTCTAGCGCGCGAGAGACCCAGTACTTC. Its protein product is CASSVDSSARETQYF. This chain joins TRBV9 and TRBJ2-5; possibly TRBD2 for D (6 bases). The length of the CDR3 is 15 residues. Trimming took off 0 bases at V and 4 bases at J, with 13 bases between the two ends. Germline V gene data show CDR1 as SGDLS and CDR2 as YYNGEE.

This clone occurred once. This rearrangement joins TRBV7-2 to TRBJ1-1, with TRBD1 matching over 8 bases. Looked up from germline, CDR1 is SGHTA and CDR2 is FQGNSA. V lost 5 bases to trimming and J lost 7 bases; unmatched junction nucleotides: 6. The CDR3 totals 13 residues. For the CDR3, the DNA is TGTGCCAGCAGCCTGACAGGGGATCGTGAAGCTTTCTTT. Its protein product is CASSLTGDREAFF.